The 8 T cell receptor beta chains reported below all come from one sample, sequenced in a study of T cell responses to AZD1222 COVID-19 vaccine. TCRdb's table, derived via immunoSEQ multiplex PCR, lists solely in-frame clones and lacks some. The repertoire holds about 97,000 clones, with about 88% as singletons. This specimen was peripheral blood, taken on day 0 of AZD1222 vaccination. All receptors derive from an adult in good health.

The chain carries TRBV28 and TRBJ1-1; tentative D call: TRBD1 (6 bases). There are 14 residues in the CDR3. Germline V gene lookup returns CDR1 MDHEN and CDR2 SYDVKM. The V end was cut by 0 bases, the J end by 1 base, with 6 bases between. CDR3 amino acids: CASSLWTGNTEAFF. The CDR3 DNA reads as TGTGCCAGCAGTTTATGGACAGGGAACACTGAAGCTTTCTTT. The variable domain in full, completed from reference TRBV28 and TRBJ1-1, reads DVKVTQSSRYLVKRTGEKVFLECVQDMDHENMFWYRQDPGLGLRLIYFSYDVKMKEKGDIPEGYSVSREKKERFSLILESASTNQTSMYLCASSLWTGNTEAFFGQGTRLTVV.

CDR3 in amino acids: CASSNLPGQGAGEQYF. CDR3 DNA: TGTGCCAGCTCGAACCTTCCGGGACAGGGGGCAGGGGAGCAGTACTTC. This chain uses TRBV18 with TRBJ2-7, with 12 bases identical to TRBD1. Germline CDR1 is KGHSH and CDR2 is LQKENI. The V segment lost 6 bases and the J segment 7 bases; nucleotides outside the gene matches: 13. This CDR3 spans 16 amino acids. Filled out from reference TRBV18 and TRBJ2-7, the complete variable domain reads NAGVMQNPRHLVRRRGQEARLRCSPMKGHSHVYWYRQLPEEGLKFMVYLQKENIIDESGMPKERFSAEFPKEGPSILRIQQVVRGDSAAYFCASSNLPGQGAGEQYFGPGTRLTVT.

V and J are TRBV6-6 and TRBJ1-4, with TRBD1 matching 8 bases. Trimming cost V 7 bases and J 4 bases; bases outside gene matches: 5. The CDR3 runs to 14 residues. Germline CDR1 is MNHNY and CDR2 is SVGAGI (reference sequence). CDR3 coding DNA: TGTGCCAGCACCCGGACAGGGCATAATGAAAAACTGTTTTTT. This sequence encodes CASTRTGHNEKLFF.

This clone was recorded once. The chain is built from TRBV6-5 and TRBJ1-6; 7 positions agree with TRBD1. V was pared by 7 bases and J by 5 bases, with 8 bases of the junction left unmatched. Germline values: CDR1 MNHEY, CDR2 SVGAGI. This CDR3 is built from 15 residues. CDR3 loop: CASTRQGGDNSPLHF. The CDR3, as DNA: TGTGCCAGCACTAGACAGGGTGGTGATAATTCACCCCTCCACTTT.

The chain employs TRBV19 and TRBJ1-1, with D uncertain. This CDR3 spans 13 amino acids. The germline CDR1 and CDR2 sequences are LNHDA and SQIVND (reference sequence). With 6 bases removed from V and 0 bases from J, the gap between germline ends came to 8 bases. The CDR3 reads CASREALNTEAFF. The CDR3 DNA reads as TGTGCCAGTAGGGAGGCCTTGAACACTGAAGCTTTCTTT. The full variable domain, completed using reference TRBV19 and TRBJ1-1, is DGGITQSPKYLFRKEGQNVTLSCEQNLNHDAMYWYRQDPGQGLRLIYYSQIVNDFQKGDIAEGYSVSREKKESFPLTVTSAQKNPTAFYLCASREALNTEAFFGQGTRLTVV.

This sequence joins TRBV6-2 or TRBV6-3 and TRBJ2-1; no definite D call. The ends were cut back, 2 bases at V and 7 bases at J, with 12 bases in the middle. Germline V gene lookup returns CDR1 MNHEY and CDR2 SVGEGT. The CDR3 extends over 14 amino acids. CDR3 region: CASSYDIRKNEQFF. DNA for the CDR3: TGTGCCAGCAGTTACGATATTAGGAAGAATGAGCAGTTCTTC.

The V gene is TRBV5-4, the J gene TRBJ1-2; 11 bases map to TRBD1. CDR1 is SGHNT and CDR2 is YYREEE in the germline V gene (reference sequence). CDR3 length equals 15 residues. V was clipped by 4 bases and J by 6 bases; unmatched bases: 8. The CDR3 protein is CASSGGDRGSNGYTF. The CDR3, as DNA: TGTGCCAGCAGCGGCGGGGACAGGGGGTCGAATGGCTACACCTTC.

This clone was found once. The gene calls are TRBV19 and TRBJ1-2; D is possibly TRBD1 (6 bases). This CDR3 is built from 14 residues. V lost 7 bases and J 5 bases, leaving 17 bases between the germline ends. Germline CDR1 and CDR2: LNHDA and SQIVND (reference sequence). CDR3 residues: CASISSGAMYGYTF. CDR3 coding DNA: TGTGCCAGTATTTCCTCGGGGGCGATGTATGGCTACACCTTC.